This TCR beta chain was captured in a study of T-cell memory formation after mild COVID-19. V was clipped by 6 bases and J by 9 bases, with 13 bases between them. This CDR3 is 13 amino acids long. Germline-derived CDR1 and CDR2 are SGDLS and YYNGEE. Study findings and constraints: Researchers found some responding clones in pre-infection memory, a sign that cross-reactive memory joined. CD4/CD8 balance held among clones contracting day 15 to 85, and later expanders leaned CD4+.

This clonotype was counted only a few times. Its antigen is unidentified. The TCR alpha and TCR beta cDNA libraries, bearing sample barcodes and UMIs, were generated by 5'RACE using constant-segment primers. TCRdb analysed the 5' RACE reads with MiXCR anew, one entry per CDR3 protein. The top ten hold 22% of the sample, which has 250,000 to 300,000 distinct CDR3 sequences, 16% seen once. This clonotype was sampled from a young man who had mild COVID-19 (a few samples of this study predate the infection). Cell type and time point are not known. What was sequenced was PBMCs or a T cell subset sorted from them (not recorded which). The chain links TRBV9 to TRBJ1-6; D is ambiguous. CDR3 sequence reads: CASTEGQGSPLHF. The DNA for the CDR3 is TGTGCCAGCACAGAGGGTCAAGGTTCACCCCTCCACTTT.